The 9 T cell receptor beta chains reported below all come from one sample, sequenced in a study of CD8 T cells in ankylosing spondylitis. TCRdb used MiXCR to reprocess the 5' RACE reads, holding one entry per CDR3 protein. This table has 100,000 to 150,000 distinct CDR3 sequences, roughly 9% appearing once. Sequencing used blood, either unsorted or a sorted T cell fraction (not recorded which). The source of these receptors is a male donor with ankylosing spondylitis or in good health (not recorded which).

This clonotype was counted ten times or more. The chain carries TRBV20-1 and TRBJ1-5; 7 positions match TRBD1. V was pared by 5 bases and J by 0 bases, with 7 bases of the junction left unmatched. From germline, CDR1 is DFQATT and CDR2 SNEGSKA (reference sequence). CDR3 length: 15 residues. CDR3 sequence (DNA): TGCAGTGCTCTCCGGGACAGTTATAGCAATCAGCCCCAGCATTTT. Its translation: CSALRDSYSNQPQHF.

In this sample, this clonotype turned up a few times. The CDR3 protein is CASSLVFQGYDTEAFF. The CDR3 DNA is TGTGCCAGCAGCTTGGTCTTTCAGGGGTATGACACTGAAGCTTTCTTT. The chain links TRBV5-5 to TRBJ1-1; D perhaps matches TRBD1 (6 bases). The germline gives CDR1 SGHKS, CDR2 YYEKEE (reference sequence). This CDR3 has 16 residues. Trimming cost V 0 bases and J 3 bases, with 15 bases left between them. The full variable domain, completed using reference TRBV5-5 and TRBJ1-1, is DAGVTQSPTHLIKTRGQQVTLRCSPISGHKSVSWYQQVLGQGPQFIFQYYEKEERGRGNFPDRFSARQFPNYSSELNVNALLLGDSALYLCASSLVFQGYDTEAFFGQGTRLTVV.

This clonotype was seen at least ten times. CDR3: CASSVGTSGRAWDTQYF. CDR3 sequence (DNA): TGTGCCAGCAGCGTAGGAACTAGCGGGAGGGCCTGGGATACGCAGTATTTT. The rearrangement links TRBV9 to TRBJ2-3, with TRBD2 identical over 13 bases. Germline CDR1 SGDLS, CDR2 YYNGEE. The CDR3 covers 17 residues. V shed 0 bases, J shed 6 bases, and the junction held 7 bases outside the gene matches.

This clonotype was seen ten or more times. The V and J genes are TRBV6-2 or TRBV6-3 and TRBJ2-1; 8 nucleotides line up with TRBD2. Losses at the gene ends were 6 bases for V and 4 bases for J; bases not matched to a gene: 8. Germline-derived CDR1 and CDR2 are MNHEY and SVGEGT. This CDR3 region has 15 residues. This CDR3 is CASRGTASGYNEQFF. In nucleotides, the CDR3 is TGTGCCAGCAGGGGAACGGCTAGCGGGTACAATGAGCAGTTCTTC.

There are many counts of this clonotype. The genes are TRBV7-9 and TRBJ2-2; D not resolved. The V gene's germline CDR1 is SEHNR and CDR2 FQNEAQ (reference sequence). The CDR3 length is 17 residues. V dropped 8 bases and J dropped 4 bases, with 23 bases sitting between them. CDR3 region: CASPIRRGPITTGELFF. As DNA, the CDR3 is TGTGCCAGCCCAATTAGACGTGGCCCAATAACCACCGGGGAGCTGTTTTTT.

Note on this clonotype: This sequence may be a read error, since a much larger clone differs from it by one base. CDR3 nucleotide sequence: TGTGCCATCAGTTTAGGTCCGGTAATCAACCCAGTCGGGGGCTACGAGCAGTACTTC. This gives the protein CAISLGPVINPVGGYEQYF. V is TRBV10-3 and J is TRBJ2-7; D possibly corresponds to TRBD2 (6 bases). In germline, CDR1 is ENHRY, CDR2 SYGVKD. V lost 5 bases and J lost 3, with 29 bases in between. There are 19 residues in the CDR3.

V usage is TRBV4-3 and J usage is TRBJ2-7; possible D gene TRBD2, 5 bases. Trimming stripped 0 bases from V and 0 bases from J, with 18 bases between. The V gene's germline CDR1 is LGHNA and CDR2 YSLEER. This CDR3 spans 18 amino acids. CDR3 DNA: TGCGCCAGCAGCCAAGAGGTAGGGCTAGCAGTGAGCTCCTACGAGCAGTACTTC. It translates to CASSQEVGLAVSSYEQYF.

The CDR3 DNA reads TGCAGCGTCCTTAAACGACAGTCCGGGGAGCTGTTTTTT. This translates into CSVLKRQSGELFF. J is TRBJ2-2 and V is TRBV29-1, with a possible D match to TRBD1 (5 bases). The CDR3 totals 13 residues. V shed 6 bases and J shed 6 bases, with 14 bases lying between them. Germline V lookup: CDR1 SQVTM, CDR2 ANQGSEA.

Note on this clonotype: This sequence may be a read error, since a much larger clone differs from it by one base. The J gene is TRBJ2-2, the V gene TRBV5-1, with no clear D. The CDR3 spans 16 residues. CDR1 SGHRS and CDR2 YFSETQ come from the germline V gene. The CDR3 nucleotides are TGCGACAGCAGCTGGGTCCCGTCTGCGAACACCGGGGAGCTGTTTTTT. Amino acids: CDSSWVPSANTGELFF.